The clone carrying this T cell receptor (beta chain) was seen a handful of times. Its antigen remains unknown. The data stem from a study of CD4 T cells in relation to SARS-CoV-2 and coronaviruses. Study-level information: The HLA restriction of the shared crossreactive spike epitopes was mapped.

This CDR3 region has 18 residues. Germline CDR1 is SGHDN and CDR2 is FVKESK. V lost 4 bases and J lost 0; bases outside the gene matches: 8. Before the COVID-19 pandemic, during about 2011-2019, CD4+ T cells were taken from unexposed donors. CD4+ T cells were isolated from the cells after 10 days of culture. Testing used SARS-CoV-2 S/N and four cold-coronavirus spikes on unexposed-donor CD4+ T cells, cells permitting. The table came from immunoSEQ multiplex PCR; TCRdb's copy has only in-frame clones and leaves some out. The sample comprises about 21,000 clones, 72% of which are singletons, and around 16% rests with the top ten. General study points: In about 65% of donors, memory CD4+ clonotypes crossrecognized SARS-CoV-2 and at least one common cold coronavirus spike.

The TCR sequence derives from a human donor in good health. Material for sequencing was CD4+ T cells from PBMCs, cultured in vitro. The V call is TRBV14, the J call TRBJ2-5, with TRBD2 matching 13 bases. As DNA, the CDR3 is TGTGCCAGCAGCCGGGGACTAGCGGGAACCACGTACCAAGAGACCCAGTACTTC. Protein sequence: CASSRGLAGTTYQETQYF.